Each of the 8 T cell receptor beta chains below was sequenced from the same sample in a study of blood T cell repertoires in COVID-19. Libraries were prepared by immunoSEQ multiplex PCR; TCRdb keeps only in-frame clonotypes and omits some of them. The repertoire holds over 200,000 clones, nearly 90% seen once, with roughly 12% in the top ten. The sequenced sample was peripheral blood. The source of these receptors is a woman aged 18-29 years who had recovered from COVID-19.

DNA of the CDR3: TGTGCCAGCAGCCACCCTGGGGGGTTGGGCAAAAACATTCAGTACTTC. Translated: CASSHPGGLGKNIQYF. This chain links TRBV7-9 with TRBJ2-4; weak D call: TRBD2 (6 bases). The length of the CDR3 is 16 residues. The V gene's germline CDR1 is SEHNR and CDR2 FQNEAQ (reference sequence). Trimming shortened V by 5 bases and J by 3 bases, and 17 bases separated the two germline ends.

A remark on this clone: The junction differs from germline at one of its ends, possibly a read error. The chain carries TRBV29-1 and TRBJ2-7; 8 bases match TRBD2. Per germline, CDR1 SQVTM and CDR2 ANQGSEA. CDR3 length: 14 amino acids. The chain's CDR3 is CSVEERGTSYEQYF. The DNA of the CDR3 is TGCAGCGTAGAAGAGCGGGGGACCTCCTACGAGCAGTACTTC.

The chain links TRBV15 to TRBJ2-1; 9 nucleotides match TRBD2. Germline V lookup: CDR1 LNHNV, CDR2 YYDKDF (reference sequence). Unmatched junction bases numbered 8, after V lost 1 base and J lost 1 base. This CDR3 is 18 amino acids long. The CDR3 DNA is TGTGCCACCAGCAGAGGCAACCTAGCGGGACGGTCCTACAATGAGCAGTTCTTC. Its protein is CATSRGNLAGRSYNEQFF.

This clone was seen once. Other nucleotide sequences from this sample produce the same CDR3. V and J are TRBV18 and TRBJ1-5; D remains unclear. Germline CDR1 is KGHSH and CDR2 is LQKENI. Trimming left V 2 bases short and J 5 bases short, with 7 bases between. The CDR3 runs to 13 residues. As DNA, the CDR3 is TGTGCCAGCTCACCATTCAGCGATCAGCCCCAGCATTTT. Translation: CASSPFSDQPQHF.

The gene calls are TRBV2 and TRBJ2-4; 11 bases align to TRBD2. This CDR3 spans 14 amino acids. Trimming at V came to 5 bases and at J to 6 bases, leaving 3 bases not matched to a gene. CDR1 and CDR2 (germline): SNHLY, FYNNEI. The CDR3 spells CASSIAGGINIQYF. In DNA form, the CDR3 reads TGTGCCAGCAGTATAGCGGGAGGGATAAACATTCAGTACTTC.

The rearrangement joins TRBV4-1 to TRBJ2-2; 8 bases map to TRBD2. This CDR3 comprises 16 residues. Losses at the gene ends were 1 base for V and 6 bases for J; bases not matched to a gene: 7. Germline V gene data show CDR1 as MGHRA and CDR2 as YSYEKL. CDR3 in DNA: TGCGCCAGCAGCCAAGTACCGGGAGGGCCGGCCGGGGAGCTGTTTTTT. The encoded protein is CASSQVPGGPAGELFF.

The chain couples TRBV6-5 to TRBJ1-5, with 9 nucleotides matching TRBD1. The trim removed 6 bases at V and 0 bases at J, leaving 3 bases unmatched. This CDR3 is built from 15 residues. Germline V gene sequence: CDR1 MNHEY, CDR2 SVGAGI. The CDR3 region is CASRDRGYSNQPQHF. The DNA for the CDR3 is TGTGCCAGCAGGGACAGGGGCTATAGCAATCAGCCCCAGCATTTT.

V is TRBV5-1 and J is TRBJ2-7; 10 positions agree with TRBD2. In germline, CDR1 is SGHRS, CDR2 YFSETQ. V lost 0 bases to trimming and J lost 6 bases; unmatched junction nucleotides: 9. The CDR3 contains 16 residues. The CDR3 DNA is TGCGCCAGCAGCTTGGCTCAGGCTAGCGGGAGACTCGAGCAGTACTTC. Protein: CASSLAQASGRLEQYF.